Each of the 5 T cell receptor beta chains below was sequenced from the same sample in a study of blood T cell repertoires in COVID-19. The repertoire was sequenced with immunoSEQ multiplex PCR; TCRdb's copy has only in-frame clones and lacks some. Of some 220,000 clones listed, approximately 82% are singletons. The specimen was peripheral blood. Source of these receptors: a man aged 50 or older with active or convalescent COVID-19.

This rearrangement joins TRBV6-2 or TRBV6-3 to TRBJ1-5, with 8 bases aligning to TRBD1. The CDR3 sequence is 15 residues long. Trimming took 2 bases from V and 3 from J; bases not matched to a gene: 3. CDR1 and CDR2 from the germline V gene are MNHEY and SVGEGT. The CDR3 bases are TGTGCCAGCAGTTACGGCAGGGGGCTCAATCAGCCCCAGCATTTT. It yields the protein CASSYGRGLNQPQHF.

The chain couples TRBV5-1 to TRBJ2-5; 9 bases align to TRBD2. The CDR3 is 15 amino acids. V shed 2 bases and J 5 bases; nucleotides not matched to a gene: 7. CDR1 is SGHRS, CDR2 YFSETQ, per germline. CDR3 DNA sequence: TGCGCCAGCAGCTTCCTTAGCGGGAGCGGTGAGACCCAGTACTTC. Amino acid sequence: CASSFLSGSGETQYF.

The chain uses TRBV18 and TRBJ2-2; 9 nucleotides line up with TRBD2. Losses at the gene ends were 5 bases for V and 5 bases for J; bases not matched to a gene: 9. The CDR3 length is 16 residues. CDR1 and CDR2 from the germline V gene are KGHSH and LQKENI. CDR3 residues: CASSSRIAGVTGELFF. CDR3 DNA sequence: TGTGCCAGCTCATCCAGAATAGCGGGAGTTACCGGGGAGCTGTTTTTT.

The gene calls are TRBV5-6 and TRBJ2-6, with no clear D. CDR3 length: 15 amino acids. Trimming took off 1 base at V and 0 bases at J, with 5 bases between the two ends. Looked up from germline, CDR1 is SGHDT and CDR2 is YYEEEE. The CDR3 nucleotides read TGTGCCAGCAGCTTGTATCGCTCTGGGGCCAACGTCCTGACTTTC. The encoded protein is CASSLYRSGANVLTF.

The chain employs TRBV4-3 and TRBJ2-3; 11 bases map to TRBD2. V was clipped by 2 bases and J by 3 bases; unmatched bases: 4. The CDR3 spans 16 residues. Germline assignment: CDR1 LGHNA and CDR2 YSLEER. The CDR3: CASSQLAGGATDTQYF. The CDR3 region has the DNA TGCGCCAGCAGCCAATTAGCGGGGGGGGCTACAGATACGCAGTATTTT.